Below, one TCR beta chain is given with its context. The antigen is not known. Per the germline V gene, CDR1 is SGHNT and CDR2 is YYREEE (reference sequence). The CDR3 extends over 15 amino acids. V was shortened by 4 bases and J by 3 bases, with 16 bases between the two germline ends. cDNA molecules, individually, were tagged with unique molecular identifiers. Using its own MiXCR run on the 5' RACE reads, TCRdb lists one record per CDR3 protein. The data contain 60,000 to 90,000 distinct CDR3 sequences, around 16% of them singletons. These data belong to a study of early T cells in non-severe SARS-CoV-2 infection. Study as a whole: Unpaired chains resulted from sequencing bulk RNA of unsorted whole blood. Overall study findings and caveats: VDJdb matches were skewed toward anti-spike CD8 T cell responses.

This chain connects TRBV5-4 to TRBJ2-5; possibly TRBD1 for D (6 bases). The sequencing sample was made of whole blood. The clonotype originates from an adult who was a healthcare worker with PCR-confirmed SARS-CoV-2 infection or an uninfected control (not recorded which). The CDR3 protein is CASSPTYRDEETQYF. As DNA, the CDR3 is TGTGCCAGCAGCCCTACCTACAGGGATGAAGAGACCCAGTACTTC.